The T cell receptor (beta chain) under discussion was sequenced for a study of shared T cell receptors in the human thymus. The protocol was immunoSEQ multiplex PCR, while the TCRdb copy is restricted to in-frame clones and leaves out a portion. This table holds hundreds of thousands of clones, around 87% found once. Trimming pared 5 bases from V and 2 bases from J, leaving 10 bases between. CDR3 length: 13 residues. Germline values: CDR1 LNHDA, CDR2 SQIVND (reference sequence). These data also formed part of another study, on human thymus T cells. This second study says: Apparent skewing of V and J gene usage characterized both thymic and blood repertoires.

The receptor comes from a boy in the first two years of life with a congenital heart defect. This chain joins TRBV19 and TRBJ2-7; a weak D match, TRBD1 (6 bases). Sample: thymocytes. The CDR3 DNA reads TGTGCCAGTAGTCGACAGGTTCCCTACGAGCAGTACTTC. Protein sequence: CASSRQVPYEQYF.